The source of this T cell receptor (beta chain) is a study of blood T cell repertoires in COVID-19. Profiled with immunoSEQ multiplex PCR; TCRdb holds only in-frame clones, not every one. This table has just under 350,000 clones, around 87% appearing once. The V gene's germline CDR1 is SGHAT and CDR2 FQNNGV. The CDR3 is 14 residues long. Trimming stripped 4 bases from V and 1 base from J, with 11 bases between. The sequence came from a woman in her forties or fifties with COVID-19, enrolled during active disease. Sequencing used peripheral blood. The chain is built from TRBV11-2 and TRBJ2-7; possible D gene TRBD1, 5 bases. The CDR3 spells CASSSKQVSYEQYF. CDR3 bases: TGTGCCAGCAGCTCCAAACAGGTATCCTACGAGCAGTACTTC.